This T cell receptor (beta chain) emerged from a study of OX40 agonist ivuxolimab in advanced cancers. Study conclusions and caveats: Dose levels from 0.1 to 3.0 mg/kg saw CD4+ and CD8+ blood T cells expand clonally by week 6.

Comments on this clone: Its specificity is unknown.

V dropped 6 bases and J dropped 6 bases, with 8 bases sitting between them. Germline assignment: CDR1 MNHEY and CDR2 SVGAGI. The CDR3 runs 11 residues. Using immunoSEQ multiplex PCR, the repertoire was profiled, and TCRdb retains in-frame clones only, with some absent. The sample contains about 73,000 clones, under 90% of which appear only once. The chain combines TRBV6-5 with TRBJ1-2; no reliable D call. The sequence was collected from an adult with an advanced solid tumor such as melanoma, head and neck, liver or kidney cancer. Sequences were derived from CD4+ or CD8+ T cells sorted from blood, sampled in a trial of the OX40 agonist ivuxolimab. CDR3 sequence (DNA): TGTGCCAGCAGCCTCATGCATGGCTACACCTTC. It codes for CASSLMHGYTF.